This TCR beta chain was sequenced in a study of blood T cells in healthy people across ages. This CDR3 has 14 residues. Trimming took 3 bases from V and 3 from J; bases not matched to a gene: 5. Study-wide results and limits: It was not known whether donors were CMV positive (a possible confounder of expanded clonotype changes). While age rose, TCR beta diversity per million T cells dropped in a roughly linear way.

Donors ranged from roughly 6 to 100 years old and were healthy Caucasians in Russia. In the case of this clonotype: Its specificity is not known.

For the second PCR, which ran for about 7 to 12 cycles, a sample-barcoded 5' primer and a J-beta primer mix were used. From the 5' RACE reads, TCRdb called clonotypes with MiXCR, one entry per CDR3 protein. The data show roughly 1.6 million distinct CDR3 sequences, with approximately 32% seen just once and about 10% held by the top ten. The material sequenced was blood. The chain joins TRBV12-3 or TRBV12-4 to TRBJ2-7; 7 nucleotides match TRBD1. The clonotype comes from a woman aged 25 to 39 in good health. In DNA form, the CDR3 reads TGTGCCAGCAGTTTCCGCACAGGGGACTACGAGCAGTACTTC. Its translation is CASSFRTGDYEQYF.